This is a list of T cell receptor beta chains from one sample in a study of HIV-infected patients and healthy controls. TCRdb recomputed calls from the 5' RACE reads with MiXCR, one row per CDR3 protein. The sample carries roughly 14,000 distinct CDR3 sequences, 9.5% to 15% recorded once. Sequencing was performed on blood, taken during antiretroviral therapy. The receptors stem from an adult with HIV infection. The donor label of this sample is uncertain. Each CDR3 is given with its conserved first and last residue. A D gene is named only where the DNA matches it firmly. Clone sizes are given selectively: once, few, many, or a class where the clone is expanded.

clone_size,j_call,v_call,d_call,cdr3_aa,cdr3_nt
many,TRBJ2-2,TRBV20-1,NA,CSAPGSLNTGELFF,TGCAGTGCCCCCGGTAGCTTGAACACCGGGGAGCTGTTTTTT
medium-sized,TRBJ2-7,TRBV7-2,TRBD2,CASSPGLATHEQYF,TGTGCCAGCAGCCCGGGACTAGCTACGCACGAGCAGTACTTC
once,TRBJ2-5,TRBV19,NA,CASSTTSSGETQYF,TGTGCCAGTAGTACCACTAGCAGCGGAGAGACCCAGTACTTC
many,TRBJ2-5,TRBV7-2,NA,CASSLSPISSNQYF,TGTGCCAGCAGCTTGTCTCCGATCTCTAGTAATCAGTACTTC
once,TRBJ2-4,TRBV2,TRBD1,CASSVGTDKNIQYF,TGTGCCAGCAGTGTAGGGACAGACAAAAACATTCAGTACTTC
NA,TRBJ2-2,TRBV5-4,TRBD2,CASSRGLAGIAGELFF,TGTGCCAGCAGCCGTGGACTAGCGGGTATTGCCGGGGAGCTGTTTTTT
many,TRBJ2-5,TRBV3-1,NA,CASSSALKETQYF,TGTGCCAGCAGCTCGGCCCTTAAAGAGACCCAGTACTTC
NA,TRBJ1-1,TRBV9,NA,CASSVDGGSTEAFF,TGTGCCAGCAGCGTAGATGGGGGGAGCACTGAAGCTTTCTTT
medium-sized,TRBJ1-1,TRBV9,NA,CASSGTWANPNTEAFF,TGTGCCAGCAGCGGAACGTGGGCAAACCCGAACACTGAAGCTTTCTTT
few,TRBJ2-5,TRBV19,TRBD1,CASNQQGVQETQYF,TGTGCCAGTAACCAACAGGGGGTCCAAGAGACCCAGTACTTC
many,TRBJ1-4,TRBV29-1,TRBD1,CSVGQARGEKLFF,TGCAGCGTAGGACAGGCTAGGGGGGAAAAACTGTTTTTT
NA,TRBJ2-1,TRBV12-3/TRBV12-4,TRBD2,CASRLAGVNEQFF,TGTGCCAGTCGACTAGCGGGAGTCAATGAGCAGTTCTTC
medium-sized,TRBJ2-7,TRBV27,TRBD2,CASRLAGGWEQYF,TGTGCCAGCAGGCTAGCGGGAGGGTGGGAGCAGTACTTC